The present T cell receptor (beta chain) was sequenced within a study of T-cell memory formation after mild COVID-19. About the study: For the most part, TCR clusters were specific to one donor. General study points: Contracting CD4+ clones lay largely in CM and EM, with CD8+ ones residing in EMRA. Clones shrinking from day 15 to 85 showed even CD4/CD8 mixes; later expanders tilted CD4+. Pre-infection memory already had some responding clones, implying cross-reactive memory joined.

TCRdb independently ran MiXCR on the 5' RACE reads; one entry per CDR3 protein. The sample lists some 270,000 distinct CDR3 sequences, 15% occurring once. This clonotype was seen only a few times. The antigen is unknown. Material for sequencing was PBMCs or a T cell subset sorted from them (not recorded which). The clonotype was recovered from an adult woman who had mild COVID-19 (a few samples of this study predate the infection). Cell type and time point are not known.

The CDR3 sequence is CASSVGNKPAGELFF. The CDR3 coding sequence is TGTGCCAGCAGCGTAGGAAATAAGCCGGCCGGGGAGCTGTTTTTT. The chain combines TRBV9 with TRBJ2-2; D is undetermined. Germline V gene sequence: CDR1 SGDLS, CDR2 YYNGEE. V lost 0 bases and J 6 bases, leaving 12 bases between the germline ends. The CDR3 loop spans 15 amino acids.